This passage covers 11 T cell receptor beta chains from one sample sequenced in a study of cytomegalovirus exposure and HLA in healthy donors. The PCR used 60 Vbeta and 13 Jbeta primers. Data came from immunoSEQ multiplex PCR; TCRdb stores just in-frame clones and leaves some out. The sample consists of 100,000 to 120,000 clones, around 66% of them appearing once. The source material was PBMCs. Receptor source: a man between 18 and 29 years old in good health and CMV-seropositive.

CDR3 in amino acids: CASSFGSAREQYV. CDR3 coding DNA: TGTGCCAGCAGCTTCGGGTCTGCTCGCGAGCAGTACGTC. The chain links TRBV5-6 to TRBJ2-7, with D unclear. Germline V lookup: CDR1 SGHDT, CDR2 YYEEEE. Trimming removed 2 bases at V and 6 bases at J, with 12 bases between. The CDR3 has 13 amino acids.

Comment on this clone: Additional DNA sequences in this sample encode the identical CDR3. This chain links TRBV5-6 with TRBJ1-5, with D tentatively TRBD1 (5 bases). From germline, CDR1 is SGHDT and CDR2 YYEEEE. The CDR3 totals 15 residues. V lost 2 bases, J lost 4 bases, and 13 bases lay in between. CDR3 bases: TGTGCCAGCAGCTTTGGGGGGGGTTTTAATCAGCCCCAGCATTTT. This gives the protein CASSFGGGFNQPQHF.

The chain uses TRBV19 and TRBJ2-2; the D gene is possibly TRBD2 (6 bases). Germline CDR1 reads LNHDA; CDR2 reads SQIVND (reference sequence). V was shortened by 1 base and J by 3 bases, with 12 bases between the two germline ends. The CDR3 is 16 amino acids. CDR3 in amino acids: CASSIGRGIDTGELFF. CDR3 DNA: TGTGCCAGTAGTATAGGGAGGGGTATCGACACCGGGGAGCTGTTTTTT.

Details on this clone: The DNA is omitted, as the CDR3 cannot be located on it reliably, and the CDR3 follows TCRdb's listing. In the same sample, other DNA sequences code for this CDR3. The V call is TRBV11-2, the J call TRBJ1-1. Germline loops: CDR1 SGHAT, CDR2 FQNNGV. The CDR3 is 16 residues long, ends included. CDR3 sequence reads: CASSLGVGGGNTEAFF.

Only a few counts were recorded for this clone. The CDR3, as DNA: TGCGCCAGCAGCTTGGAGGGACACTTAAACACCGGGGAGCTGTTTTTT. This encodes CASSLEGHLNTGELFF. V usage is TRBV5-1 and J usage is TRBJ2-2; D is possibly TRBD1 (6 bases). The CDR3 totals 16 residues. Trimming removed 0 bases at V and 2 bases at J, with 11 bases between. Germline V CDR1 and CDR2: SGHRS, YFSETQ. Drawing the rest from reference TRBV5-1 and TRBJ2-2, the complete variable domain is KAGVTQTPRYLIKTRGQQVTLSCSPISGHRSVSWYQQTPGQGLQFLFEYFSETQRNKGNFPGRFSGRQFSNSRSEMNVSTLELGDSALYLCASSLEGHLNTGELFFGEGSRLTVL.

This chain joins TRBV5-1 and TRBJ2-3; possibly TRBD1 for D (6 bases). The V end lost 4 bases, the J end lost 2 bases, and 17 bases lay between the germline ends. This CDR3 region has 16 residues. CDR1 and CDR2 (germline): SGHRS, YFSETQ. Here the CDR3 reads CASSGGRGTTTDTQYF. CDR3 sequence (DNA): TGCGCCAGCAGCGGGGGCCGAGGGACCACCACAGATACGCAGTATTTT.

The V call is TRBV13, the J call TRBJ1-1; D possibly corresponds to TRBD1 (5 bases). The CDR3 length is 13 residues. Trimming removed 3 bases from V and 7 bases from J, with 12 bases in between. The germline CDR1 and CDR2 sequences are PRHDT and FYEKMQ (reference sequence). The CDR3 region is CASSLVRGNEAFF. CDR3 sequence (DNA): TGTGCCAGCAGCTTGGTACGGGGGAATGAAGCTTTCTTT.

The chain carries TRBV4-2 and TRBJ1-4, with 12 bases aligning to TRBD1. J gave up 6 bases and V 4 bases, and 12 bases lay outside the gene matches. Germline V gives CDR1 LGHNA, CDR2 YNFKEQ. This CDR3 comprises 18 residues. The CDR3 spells CASSRQARDRGRYEKLFF. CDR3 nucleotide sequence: TGTGCCAGCAGCCGCCAAGCCCGGGACAGGGGGCGGTATGAAAAACTGTTTTTT.

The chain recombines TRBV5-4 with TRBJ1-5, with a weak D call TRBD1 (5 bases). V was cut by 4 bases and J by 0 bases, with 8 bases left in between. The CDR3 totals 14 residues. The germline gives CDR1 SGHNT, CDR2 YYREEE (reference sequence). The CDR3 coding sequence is TGTGCCAGCAGCGCAGGGTCTAGCAATCAGCCCCAGCATTTT. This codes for CASSAGSSNQPQHF. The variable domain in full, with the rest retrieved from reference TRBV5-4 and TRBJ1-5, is ETGVTQSPTHLIKTRGQQVTLRCSSQSGHNTVSWYQQALGQGPQFIFQYYREEENGRGNFPPRFSGLQFPNYSSELNVNALELDDSALYLCASSAGSSNQPQHFGDGTRLSIL.

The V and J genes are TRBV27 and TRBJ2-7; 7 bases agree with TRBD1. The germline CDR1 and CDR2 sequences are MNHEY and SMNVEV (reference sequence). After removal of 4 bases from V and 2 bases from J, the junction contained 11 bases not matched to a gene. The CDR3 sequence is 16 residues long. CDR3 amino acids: CASSSDRASLAYEQYV. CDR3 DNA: TGTGCCAGCAGTTCCGACAGGGCCTCGTTAGCCTACGAGCAGTACGTC.

The CDR3 DNA reads as TGTGCCAGCAGTTTCAGGCCTAACCGTGCCTACGAGCAGTACTTC. Translated: CASSFRPNRAYEQYF. The gene calls are TRBV27 and TRBJ2-7; D is ambiguous. V lost 3 bases, J lost 2 bases, and 14 bases lay in between. Germline lookup yields CDR1 MNHEY and CDR2 SMNVEV (reference sequence). This CDR3 spans 15 amino acids.